The TCR beta chain described here comes from a study of control samples from healthy donors and cancer patients (dated by TCRdb to about 2020). V was cut back by 4 bases and J by 6 bases, leaving a gap of 15 bases between them. From a lookup of the germline V gene, CDR1 and CDR2 are SGHTA and FQGNSA. From the cysteine up to the phenylalanine, the CDR3 has a length of 14 residues. Only CDR3 DNA remains: 42 bases, in frame from the first base. The sample holds one count of this clone. Its target antigen remains unknown. No much larger clone exists at a distance of one base, and base qualities are not known. The method behind the library was the immunoSEQ multiplex PCR assay. Imported from immuneACCESS, the table was reduced by TCRdb to in-frame sequences with V and J called. These copies leave out some clones; in studies compared against another copy, an unresolved V gene accounts for under half, and the cause of the remainder is not known. Counted in this sample were over 55,000 clones; 75% to 95% of them appeared once. Under 0.95% of the sample lies in the top ten.

This TCR came from a man aged 25 to 45 with colorectal cancer. Here the chain combines TRBV7-2 and TRBJ1-1; TRBD1 is a possible D gene, resting on 5 matching bases. The specimen sequenced was PBMCs. The CDR3 in this case is CASSSGRGWAEAFF. Read as DNA, the sequence is TGTGCCAGCAGCTCCGGCCGGGGGTGGGCTGAAGCTTTCTTT.